The rows below give T cell receptor beta chains drawn from one sample of a study of T cell responses to AZD1222 COVID-19 vaccine. Sequencing was performed with immunoSEQ multiplex PCR; in TCRdb, only in-frame clones are kept and a portion is missing. The repertoire consists of some 160,000 clones, with approximately 92% occurring once and the leading ten covering 1.6%. The sample in question was peripheral blood, obtained on day 0 of AZD1222 vaccination. Source of these receptors: an adult in good health. The CDR3 runs from the conserved cysteine through the conserved F or W. Fields, in order: D gene, J gene, V gene, clone size, CDR3 DNA, CDR3 protein. The D gene is left open where the match is weak. Where a row states a size, it is once, few, many or the class of an expanded clone; other rows omit it.

d_gene: .; j_gene: TRBJ2-7; v_gene: TRBV30; abundance: .; CDR3nt: TGTGCCTGGAGTGGTCTAGGCTACGAGCAGTACTTC; CDR3aa: CAWSGLGYEQYF
d_gene: .; j_gene: TRBJ1-6; v_gene: TRBV2; abundance: .; CDR3nt: TGTGCCAGCAGTGAGGTACAGTCCTATAATTCACCCCTCCACTTT; CDR3aa: CASSEVQSYNSPLHF
d_gene: .; j_gene: TRBJ1-2; v_gene: TRBV4-2; abundance: .; CDR3nt: TGTGCCAGCAGCCAAGGGACAGCTATAAACTATGGCTACACCTTC; CDR3aa: CASSQGTAINYGYTF
d_gene: .; j_gene: TRBJ1-2; v_gene: TRBV27; abundance: .; CDR3nt: TGTGCCAGCAGTTTTAGGAGGGACTATGGCTACACCTTC; CDR3aa: CASSFRRDYGYTF
d_gene: .; j_gene: TRBJ1-2; v_gene: TRBV6-5; abundance: once; CDR3nt: TGTGCCAGCAACTACTATGGCTACACCTTC; CDR3aa: CASNYYGYTF
d_gene: TRBD1; j_gene: TRBJ1-2; v_gene: TRBV9; abundance: .; CDR3nt: TGTGCCAGCAGCCCTACCCCGGGACAGGGGATCCGGGGCTACACCTTC; CDR3aa: CASSPTPGQGIRGYTF
d_gene: .; j_gene: TRBJ1-5; v_gene: TRBV5-1; abundance: once; CDR3nt: TGCGCCAGCAAGCAGGGACCCGGCCAGCCCCAGCATTTT; CDR3aa: CASKQGPGQPQHF
d_gene: .; j_gene: TRBJ1-5; v_gene: TRBV27; abundance: .; CDR3nt: TGTGCCAGCAGTCTGGGGTACAATCAGCCCCAGCATTTT; CDR3aa: CASSLGYNQPQHF
d_gene: .; j_gene: TRBJ1-2; v_gene: TRBV15; abundance: once; CDR3nt: TGTGCCACCAGCAGAGATCTTGGGCAGGGTCACACCTTC; CDR3aa: CATSRDLGQGHTF
d_gene: .; j_gene: TRBJ2-3; v_gene: TRBV13; abundance: once; CDR3nt: TGTGCCAGCAGCTCGGGTCGTGGGCGGACAGATACGCAGTATTTT; CDR3aa: CASSSGRGRTDTQYF
d_gene: TRBD1; j_gene: TRBJ1-1; v_gene: TRBV19; abundance: .; CDR3nt: TGTGCCAGTAGTTCCGGGACAGGGGTTACTGAAGCTTTCTTT; CDR3aa: CASSSGTGVTEAFF
d_gene: .; j_gene: TRBJ1-3; v_gene: TRBV14; abundance: .; CDR3nt: TGTGCCAGCAGCCAAGATCGGGTGGCGGCCCGCTCTGGAAACACCATATATTTT; CDR3aa: CASSQDRVAARSGNTIYF
d_gene: .; j_gene: TRBJ2-1; v_gene: TRBV11-3; abundance: .; CDR3nt: TGTGCCAGCAGCTTCGGGGGGCGGATCGTCAGGGAAGGGACCTACAATGAGCAGTTCTTC; CDR3aa: CASSFGGRIVREGTYNEQFF
d_gene: .; j_gene: TRBJ1-6; v_gene: TRBV6-5; abundance: .; CDR3nt: TGTGCCAGCAGTTTGGGGCGGCGGAGGCATTCACCCCTCCACTTT; CDR3aa: CASSLGRRRHSPLHF
d_gene: TRBD1; j_gene: TRBJ2-7; v_gene: TRBV4-1; abundance: .; CDR3nt: TGCGCCAGCAGCCAAGAGAGGACAGGACGGCGCTACGAGCAGTACTTC; CDR3aa: CASSQERTGRRYEQYF
d_gene: TRBD1; j_gene: TRBJ1-2; v_gene: TRBV16; abundance: .; CDR3nt: TGTGCCAGCAGCCACTTAACTTCCGCCAGGGGGCTCAGTGATGGCTACACCTTC; CDR3aa: CASSHLTSARGLSDGYTF
d_gene: .; j_gene: TRBJ2-5; v_gene: TRBV7-9; abundance: .; CDR3nt: TGTGCCAGCAGCTTAGACCAGGGGGGCCGGACCCAGTACTTC; CDR3aa: CASSLDQGGRTQYF
d_gene: .; j_gene: TRBJ1-3; v_gene: TRBV5-4; abundance: .; CDR3nt: TGTGCCAGCAGCCCCCGACCCGGGGCTATCTCTGGAAACACCATATATTTT; CDR3aa: CASSPRPGAISGNTIYF
d_gene: .; j_gene: TRBJ1-5; v_gene: TRBV2; abundance: .; CDR3nt: TGTGCCAGCATACCAGGGGAAGGTCAGCCCCAGCATTTT; CDR3aa: CASIPGEGQPQHF
d_gene: .; j_gene: TRBJ1-5; v_gene: TRBV6-1; abundance: .; CDR3nt: TGTGCCAGCTCTTCTAGGAGCAATCAGCCCCAGCATTTT; CDR3aa: CASSSRSNQPQHF
d_gene: .; j_gene: TRBJ1-1; v_gene: TRBV20-1; abundance: .; CDR3nt: TGCAGTGCTAGTGGCAGCGGAGGCACTGAAGCTTTCTTT; CDR3aa: CSASGSGGTEAFF
d_gene: TRBD1; j_gene: TRBJ2-7; v_gene: TRBV29-1; abundance: few; CDR3nt: TGCAGCATCATAGCTACAGGGGGCTACGAGCAGTACTTC; CDR3aa: CSIIATGGYEQYF
d_gene: .; j_gene: TRBJ2-7; v_gene: TRBV27; abundance: .; CDR3nt: TGTGCCAGCAGTTTCAGGGGCTCCTACGAGCAGTACTTC; CDR3aa: CASSFRGSYEQYF
d_gene: .; j_gene: TRBJ1-1; v_gene: TRBV4-2; abundance: medium-sized; CDR3nt: TGTGCCAGCAGCCACCCAGGAGTAACGAACACTGAAGCTTTCTTT; CDR3aa: CASSHPGVTNTEAFF
d_gene: .; j_gene: TRBJ2-3; v_gene: TRBV19; abundance: .; CDR3nt: TGTGCCAGTATAGTCTGTAGAGAGGGGCGCACAGATACGCAGTATTTT; CDR3aa: CASIVCREGRTDTQYF
d_gene: .; j_gene: TRBJ1-1; v_gene: TRBV7-3; abundance: .; CDR3nt: TGTGCCAGCAGCTTAGGGTTTGGGTTAGGGACTGAAGCTTTCTTT; CDR3aa: CASSLGFGLGTEAFF
d_gene: .; j_gene: TRBJ1-5; v_gene: TRBV6-1; abundance: few; CDR3nt: TGTGCCAGCAGTGAACACCGGGGCAATCAGCCCCAGCATTTT; CDR3aa: CASSEHRGNQPQHF
d_gene: TRBD1; j_gene: TRBJ1-2; v_gene: TRBV7-2; abundance: few; CDR3nt: TGTGCCAGCAGCACAAGGACAGGGTTTGGATTTAACTATGGCTACACCTTC; CDR3aa: CASSTRTGFGFNYGYTF
d_gene: TRBD1; j_gene: TRBJ2-1; v_gene: TRBV7-9; abundance: .; CDR3nt: TGTGCCAGCAGCTTTACAGGGGGCAGAGGGTACAATGAGCAGTTCTTC; CDR3aa: CASSFTGGRGYNEQFF
d_gene: .; j_gene: TRBJ1-5; v_gene: TRBV10-2; abundance: .; CDR3nt: TGCGCCAGCTCCCCTCAAGGGGTTCGGCCCCAGCATTTT; CDR3aa: CASSPQGVRPQHF
d_gene: TRBD1; j_gene: TRBJ2-7; v_gene: TRBV10-1; abundance: .; CDR3nt: TGCGCCAGCAGTCAGGGGGCGGTTAGGAACGAGCAGTACTTC; CDR3aa: CASSQGAVRNEQYF
d_gene: .; j_gene: TRBJ1-2; v_gene: TRBV3-1/TRBV3-2; abundance: once; CDR3nt: TGTGCCAGCAGCCAGCCCGGAGGGCCCTATGGCTACACCTTC; CDR3aa: CASSQPGGPYGYTF
d_gene: .; j_gene: TRBJ1-1; v_gene: TRBV9; abundance: .; CDR3nt: TGTGCCAGCAGCGTAGACCCCGATCAGAACACTGAAGCTTTCTTT; CDR3aa: CASSVDPDQNTEAFF
d_gene: TRBD1; j_gene: TRBJ1-2; v_gene: TRBV5-1; abundance: few; CDR3nt: TGCGCCAGCAGCTTAAGGGCACCGACAGGGAGGGCTAACTATGGCTACACCTTC; CDR3aa: CASSLRAPTGRANYGYTF
d_gene: .; j_gene: TRBJ2-7; v_gene: TRBV7-9; abundance: .; CDR3nt: TGTGCCAGCAGCTTAGGGGTGGGAAAGTCCCCCTACGAGCAGTACTTC; CDR3aa: CASSLGVGKSPYEQYF
d_gene: TRBD1; j_gene: TRBJ1-4; v_gene: TRBV5-4; abundance: few; CDR3nt: TGTGCCAGCAGCATAAACAGGGGGTTGAATGAAAAACTGTTTTTT; CDR3aa: CASSINRGLNEKLFF
d_gene: TRBD2; j_gene: TRBJ2-1; v_gene: TRBV30; abundance: once; CDR3nt: TGTGCCTGGAGTCTAAGGGGACTAGCGGGAGTGAATGAGCAGTTCTTC; CDR3aa: CAWSLRGLAGVNEQFF
d_gene: TRBD2; j_gene: TRBJ2-3; v_gene: TRBV5-1; abundance: .; CDR3nt: TGCGCCAGCAGCGCGACTAGCGGGAGTATTGGAGATACGCAGTATTTT; CDR3aa: CASSATSGSIGDTQYF
d_gene: TRBD1; j_gene: TRBJ1-5; v_gene: TRBV10-1; abundance: .; CDR3nt: TGCGCCAGCAGTCTTGACAGGGATCAGCCCCAGCATTTT; CDR3aa: CASSLDRDQPQHF
d_gene: .; j_gene: TRBJ1-6; v_gene: TRBV10-3; abundance: .; CDR3nt: TGTGCCATCAGTGAGTCAAAGTGGGGGACTAGCGGTTCACCCCTCCACTTT; CDR3aa: CAISESKWGTSGSPLHF
d_gene: TRBD2; j_gene: TRBJ2-1; v_gene: TRBV10-1; abundance: .; CDR3nt: TGCGCCAGCAGTGAAACTAGCGGGGGGGCTTCCTACAATGAGCAGTTCTTC; CDR3aa: CASSETSGGASYNEQFF
d_gene: .; j_gene: TRBJ2-3; v_gene: TRBV5-6; abundance: .; CDR3nt: TGTGCCAGCAGCCTCCTGACCAAAGATACGCAGTATTTT; CDR3aa: CASSLLTKDTQYF
d_gene: TRBD2; j_gene: TRBJ2-5; v_gene: TRBV19; abundance: .; CDR3nt: TGTGCCAGTAGTATGGTCCCGGCCGCGGGGGGACAAGAGACCCAGTACTTC; CDR3aa: CASSMVPAAGGQETQYF
d_gene: .; j_gene: TRBJ2-2; v_gene: TRBV5-1; abundance: once; CDR3nt: TGCGCCAGCACACCCCTCGACAGGCCGACCGGGGAGCTGTTTTTT; CDR3aa: CASTPLDRPTGELFF
d_gene: .; j_gene: TRBJ2-2; v_gene: TRBV7-3; abundance: .; CDR3nt: TGTGCCAGCAGCTTAGGTGGGAGTGACACCGGGGAGCTGTTTTTT; CDR3aa: CASSLGGSDTGELFF
d_gene: .; j_gene: TRBJ2-7; v_gene: TRBV6-5; abundance: .; CDR3nt: TGTGCCAGCAGCGTACCGGGACCGCCGTCCTACGAGCAGTACTTC; CDR3aa: CASSVPGPPSYEQYF
d_gene: .; j_gene: TRBJ1-1; v_gene: TRBV7-2; abundance: .; CDR3nt: TGTGCCAGCAGCTTCCAGGGGAACACTGAAGCTTTCTTT; CDR3aa: CASSFQGNTEAFF
d_gene: .; j_gene: TRBJ1-2; v_gene: TRBV6-2/TRBV6-3; abundance: .; CDR3nt: TGTGCCAGCAGTTACAGCCACCGGGACGCCAGCTCTCCCGGACATGGCTACACCTTC; CDR3aa: CASSYSHRDASSPGHGYTF
d_gene: .; j_gene: TRBJ1-3; v_gene: TRBV11-2; abundance: few; CDR3nt: TGTGCCAGCAGCTTAGCAGGGAGTGGAAACACCATATATTTT; CDR3aa: CASSLAGSGNTIYF
d_gene: .; j_gene: TRBJ2-1; v_gene: TRBV19; abundance: .; CDR3nt: TGTGCCAGTAGTATAGGGCGACTACAAAATGAGCAGTTCTTC; CDR3aa: CASSIGRLQNEQFF
d_gene: TRBD2; j_gene: TRBJ2-2; v_gene: TRBV9; abundance: .; CDR3nt: TGTGCCAGCAGCGTGGGACTAGCGGGACCCACCGGGGAGCTGTTTTTT; CDR3aa: CASSVGLAGPTGELFF
d_gene: TRBD1; j_gene: TRBJ1-1; v_gene: TRBV27; abundance: few; CDR3nt: TGTGCCAGCAGCCGCACCTTGTCCGGGACAGGGACGGTCGGGACTTTCTTT; CDR3aa: CASSRTLSGTGTVGTFF
d_gene: .; j_gene: TRBJ2-4; v_gene: TRBV3-1/TRBV3-2; abundance: .; CDR3nt: TGTGCCAGCAGCCAAGCTCCTTTATTGGGTCTAACCCTAGCCAAAAACATTCAGTACTTC; CDR3aa: CASSQAPLLGLTLAKNIQYF